A selection of T cell receptor beta chains follows, all from one sample in a study of blood T cell repertoires in COVID-19. Using immunoSEQ multiplex PCR, the repertoire was profiled, and TCRdb retains in-frame clones only, with some absent. Of some 340,000 clones in the sample, roughly 85% were seen once. Sequenced sample: peripheral blood. The receptors here all came from a woman under 30 with acute or convalescent COVID-19. The conserved cysteine and the conserved F or W are not part of the CDR3 here. A D gene is named only where the DNA matches it firmly.

v_gene: TRBV11-2; j_gene: TRBJ2-7; d_gene: TRBD1; CDR3aa: ASSSPGTGYEQY
v_gene: TRBV6-5; j_gene: TRBJ2-7; d_gene: TRBD2; CDR3aa: ASSYSVAGSYEQY
v_gene: TRBV4-1; j_gene: TRBJ1-5; d_gene: NA; CDR3aa: ASSKRALGGYSNQPQH
v_gene: TRBV19; j_gene: TRBJ1-1; d_gene: TRBD1; CDR3aa: ASSIQTGGGSEAF
v_gene: TRBV19; j_gene: TRBJ1-6; d_gene: NA; CDR3aa: ASSIGPAASPLH
v_gene: TRBV20-1; j_gene: TRBJ1-2; d_gene: NA; CDR3aa: SVEGIYGYT
v_gene: TRBV7-2; j_gene: TRBJ2-2; d_gene: NA; CDR3aa: ASRMRLQNTGELF
v_gene: TRBV5-6; j_gene: TRBJ2-7; d_gene: NA; CDR3aa: ASSFGTNSYEQY
v_gene: TRBV5-6; j_gene: TRBJ1-1; d_gene: TRBD1; CDR3aa: ASSRQGARAEAF
v_gene: TRBV6-1; j_gene: TRBJ1-6; d_gene: NA; CDR3aa: ASSEMRAGSPLH
v_gene: TRBV12-3/TRBV12-4; j_gene: TRBJ2-6; d_gene: NA; CDR3aa: ASPSSGANVLT
v_gene: TRBV3-1/TRBV3-2; j_gene: TRBJ2-7; d_gene: TRBD2; CDR3aa: ASSPRTSGRVLQY
v_gene: TRBV3-1/TRBV3-2; j_gene: TRBJ2-7; d_gene: TRBD2; CDR3aa: ASSPSSGGYEQY
v_gene: TRBV11-2; j_gene: TRBJ2-1; d_gene: NA; CDR3aa: ASSPPVNEQF
v_gene: TRBV9; j_gene: TRBJ1-2; d_gene: NA; CDR3aa: ASSETGRDYGYT
v_gene: TRBV7-9; j_gene: TRBJ2-1; d_gene: NA; CDR3aa: ASILDGSSYNEQF
v_gene: TRBV7-8; j_gene: TRBJ1-1; d_gene: NA; CDR3aa: ASSSDRDTEAF
v_gene: TRBV10-3; j_gene: TRBJ2-1; d_gene: NA; CDR3aa: AISESMGSSYNEQF
v_gene: TRBV19; j_gene: TRBJ1-6; d_gene: NA; CDR3aa: ASRRSRNSPLH
v_gene: TRBV4-2; j_gene: TRBJ1-1; d_gene: TRBD1; CDR3aa: ASSQEAGTGMNTEAF